The rows below give T cell receptor beta chains drawn from one sample of a study of T cells in Graves' hyperthyroidism and ophthalmopathy. MiXCR was run by TCRdb on the multiplex PCR reads, yielding one entry per CDR3 protein. The top ten hold approximately 13% of the sample, which has 390,000 or so distinct CDR3 sequences, about 15% seen once. The sequencing input was blood. The source of these receptors is a man aged 18 to 30 with Graves' ophthalmopathy. Each CDR3 is given with its conserved first and last residue. D genes are given only for firm matches. Size tells how often a clone was seen (once, few, many) or the class of an expanded clone, and some rows leave it out.

v_gene	d_gene	abundance	j_gene	CDR3nt	CDR3aa
TRBV27	NA	NA	TRBJ2-1	TGTACCAGCAGTTTATCGTCGTACAATGAGCAGTTCTTC	CTSSLSSYNEQFF
TRBV5-1	NA	many	TRBJ2-3	TGCGCCAGCAGCCTAAACGCAGATACGCAGTATTTT	CASSLNADTQYF
TRBV11-2	NA	many	TRBJ1-6	TGTGGATCCGGGACGGGTAATTCACCCCTCCACTTT	CGSGTGNSPLHF
TRBV7-8	TRBD2	few	TRBJ2-5	TGTGCCAGCAGCTTAGAACTAGCGGGAGAAGAGACCCAGTACTTC	CASSLELAGEETQYF
TRBV5-1	NA	many	TRBJ2-7	TGCGCCAGCGGAGGGGGCGTCGAGCAGTACTTC	CASGGGVEQYF
TRBV5-4	NA	few	TRBJ1-1	TGTGCCAGCAGCTTGGTTGGGAGCCAGGAAGCTTTCTTT	CASSLVGSQEAFF
TRBV27	NA	many	TRBJ1-6	TGTGCCAGCAGCCCAAACGGAGTTACAGGGAGAAGGGATTCACCCCTCCACTTT	CASSPNGVTGRRDSPLHF
TRBV13	TRBD1	many	TRBJ1-6	TGTGCCAGCAGCTTAGTTGGGGACAGGAGTTCACCCCTCCACTTT	CASSLVGDRSSPLHF
TRBV12-3/TRBV12-4	NA	many	TRBJ2-3	TGTGCCAGCACCACCGGACTTCCCACAGATACGCAGTATTTT	CASTTGLPTDTQYF
TRBV11-2	NA	many	TRBJ2-5	TGTGCCAGCAGCCATCCCCCCGAGGTTGAGACCCAGTACTTC	CASSHPPEVETQYF
TRBV7-2	NA	few	TRBJ2-2	TGTGCCAGCAGCTTGGGGGACGCCGCCGGGGAGCTGTTTTTT	CASSLGDAAGELFF
TRBV9	NA	many	TRBJ2-7	TGTGCCAGCAGCGTATCGACAGGATTATCCTACGAGCAGTACTTC	CASSVSTGLSYEQYF
TRBV20-1	TRBD1	many	TRBJ2-7	TGCAGTGCTGCCGGGACAGGGGGCTACGAGCAGTACTTC	CSAAGTGGYEQYF
TRBV10-3	NA	many	TRBJ1-1	TGTGCCATCACGTTAGGGCGCGGGAGAACTGAAGCTTTCTTT	CAITLGRGRTEAFF
TRBV20-1	TRBD2	NA	TRBJ2-2	TGCAGTGCTAGCATTCCGCTAGCGGGGCGGAACACCGGGGAGCTGTTTTTT	CSASIPLAGRNTGELFF
TRBV7-9	TRBD2	many	TRBJ2-2	TGTGCCAGCAGCCCGATTGACGCGGGGGATGCGAACACCGGGGAGCTGTTTTTT	CASSPIDAGDANTGELFF
TRBV30	TRBD2	many	TRBJ2-1	TGTGCCTGGAGTGTACGGGCTAGCGGGGGCCCTTTCTCCTACAATGAGCAGTTCTTC	CAWSVRASGGPFSYNEQFF
TRBV29-1	NA	many	TRBJ2-5	TGCAGCGTTGTTGCGTTCGAGACCCAGTACTTC	CSVVAFETQYF
TRBV2	NA	many	TRBJ2-7	TGTGCCAGCTGGAACCCTACCGCCGTAATACTGTCGATATACGAGCAGTACTTC	CASWNPTAVILSIYEQYF
TRBV29-1	TRBD2	many	TRBJ2-1	TGCAGCGTCAGCGGGAGCGGCAATGAGCAGTTCTTC	CSVSGSGNEQFF
TRBV5-1	NA	few	TRBJ1-2	TGCGCCAGCAGCTCGTCGGGGGCTCATGGCTACACCTTC	CASSSSGAHGYTF
TRBV7-9	TRBD1	many	TRBJ1-1	TGTTCCACAGGGGGAACTGAAGCTTTCTTT	CSTGGTEAFF
TRBV11-2	NA	many	TRBJ2-4	TGTGCCAGCAGGGCGGGTGACATTCAGTACTTC	CASRAGDIQYF
TRBV6-2/TRBV6-3	TRBD1	many	TRBJ2-5	TGTGCCAGCAGTAAAACAGGGGAGGAGACCCAGTACTTC	CASSKTGEETQYF
TRBV19	NA	NA	TRBJ2-1	TGTGCCAGTAGTCTCCCCGCAGGAGCGGTCCTGGGGCAGTTCTTC	CASSLPAGAVLGQFF
TRBV18	TRBD1	few	TRBJ1-6	TGTGCCAGCTCCCCCGGGACAGTCAAGAATTCACCCCTCCACTTT	CASSPGTVKNSPLHF
TRBV5-1	TRBD1	NA	TRBJ1-4	TGCGCCAGCAGCTTGGGCGGGACAGCTAATGAAAAACTGTTTTTT	CASSLGGTANEKLFF
TRBV29-1	NA	NA	TRBJ2-3	TGCAGCGTGTTCGAGGTCACTAGCACAGATACGCAGTATTTT	CSVFEVTSTDTQYF
TRBV5-5	NA	many	TRBJ1-2	TGTGCCAGCAGCTCGATGCACACGCGATGGGGGGCCAATGGCTACACCTTC	CASSSMHTRWGANGYTF